This T cell receptor beta chain was sequenced during a study of OX40 agonist ivuxolimab in advanced cancers. The CDR3 runs 12 residues. The germline gives CDR1 MNHEY, CDR2 SMNVEV (reference sequence). Deletions cut 8 bases from V and 8 bases from J, with 15 bases between. The method was immunoSEQ multiplex PCR; TCRdb's version includes in-frame clones alone and lacks a portion of them. Of approximately 92,000 clones in the sample, less than 95% were seen once. The receptor's source is an adult with an advanced solid tumor such as melanoma, head and neck, liver or kidney cancer. J is TRBJ1-2 and V is TRBV27; D is perhaps TRBD1 (5 bases). The sample in question was CD4+ or CD8+ T cells sorted from blood, obtained in a trial of the OX40 agonist ivuxolimab. This chain's CDR3 is CASGRGTPGYTF. In DNA, the CDR3 is TGTGCCAGCGGCCGAGGGACGCCGGGCTACACCTTC.